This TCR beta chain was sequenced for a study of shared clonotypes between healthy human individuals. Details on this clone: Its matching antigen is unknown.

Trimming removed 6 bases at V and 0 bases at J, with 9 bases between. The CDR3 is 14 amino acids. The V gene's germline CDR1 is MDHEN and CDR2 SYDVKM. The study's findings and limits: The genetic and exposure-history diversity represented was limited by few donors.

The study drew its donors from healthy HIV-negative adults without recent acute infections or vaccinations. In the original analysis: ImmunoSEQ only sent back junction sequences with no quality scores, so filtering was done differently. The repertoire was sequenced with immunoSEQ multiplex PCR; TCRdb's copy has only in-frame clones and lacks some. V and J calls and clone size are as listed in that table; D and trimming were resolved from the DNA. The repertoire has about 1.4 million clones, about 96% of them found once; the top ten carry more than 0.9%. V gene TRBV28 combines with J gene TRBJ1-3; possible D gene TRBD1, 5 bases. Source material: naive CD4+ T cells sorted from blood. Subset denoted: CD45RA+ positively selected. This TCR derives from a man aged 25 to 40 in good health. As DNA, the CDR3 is TGTGCCAGCAGGCCAGGGCGCTCTGGAAACACCATATATTTT. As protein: CASRPGRSGNTIYF.